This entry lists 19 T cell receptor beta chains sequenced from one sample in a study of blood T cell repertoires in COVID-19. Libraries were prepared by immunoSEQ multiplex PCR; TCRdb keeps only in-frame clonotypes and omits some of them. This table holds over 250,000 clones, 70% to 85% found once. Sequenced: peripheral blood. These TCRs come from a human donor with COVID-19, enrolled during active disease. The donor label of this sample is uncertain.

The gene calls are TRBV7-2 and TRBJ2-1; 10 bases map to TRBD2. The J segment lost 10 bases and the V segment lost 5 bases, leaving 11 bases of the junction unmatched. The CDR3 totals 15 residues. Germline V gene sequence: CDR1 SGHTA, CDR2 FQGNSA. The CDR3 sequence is CASSPLAGEGYEQFF. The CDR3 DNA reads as TGTGCCAGCAGCCCCCTAGCGGGAGAAGGTTACGAGCAGTTCTTC. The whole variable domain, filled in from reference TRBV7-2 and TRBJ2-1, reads GAGVSQSPSNKVTEKGKDVELRCDPISGHTALYWYRQSLGQGLEFLIYFQGNSAPDKSGLPSDRFSAERTGGSVSTLTIQRTQQEDSAVYLCASSPLAGEGYEQFFGPGTRLTVL.

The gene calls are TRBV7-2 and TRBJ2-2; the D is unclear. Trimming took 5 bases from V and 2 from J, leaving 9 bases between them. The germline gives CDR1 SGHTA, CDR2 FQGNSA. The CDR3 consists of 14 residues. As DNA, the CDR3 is TGTGCCAGCAGCCCGAGGATTAACACCGGGGAGCTGTTTTTT. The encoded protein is CASSPRINTGELFF. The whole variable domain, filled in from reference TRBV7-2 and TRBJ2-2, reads GAGVSQSPSNKVTEKGKDVELRCDPISGHTALYWYRQSLGQGLEFLIYFQGNSAPDKSGLPSDRFSAERTGGSVSTLTIQRTQQEDSAVYLCASSPRINTGELFFGEGSRLTVL.

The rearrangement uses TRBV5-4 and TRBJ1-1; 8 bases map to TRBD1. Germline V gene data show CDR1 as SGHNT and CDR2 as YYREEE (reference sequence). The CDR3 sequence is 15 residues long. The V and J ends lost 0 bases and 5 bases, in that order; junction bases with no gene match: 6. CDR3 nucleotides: TGTGCCAGCAGCTTGGCCTGGACAGGGAGAACTGAAGCTTTCTTT. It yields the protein CASSLAWTGRTEAFF.

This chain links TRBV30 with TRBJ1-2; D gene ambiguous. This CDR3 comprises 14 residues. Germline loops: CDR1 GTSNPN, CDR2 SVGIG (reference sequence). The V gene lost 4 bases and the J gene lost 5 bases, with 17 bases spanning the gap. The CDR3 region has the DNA TGTGCCTGGAAGGATCTGACATCGTATTATGGCTACACCTTC. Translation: CAWKDLTSYYGYTF.

CDR3 sequence reads: CASGIGTPLHF. The CDR3 coding sequence is TGCGCCAGCGGTATCGGTACACCCCTCCACTTT. The chain has TRBV10-2 and TRBJ1-6; D is unresolved. V was pared by 8 bases and J by 11 bases, with 10 bases between. CDR3 size: 11 residues. Per the germline V gene, CDR1 is WSHSY and CDR2 is SAAADI.

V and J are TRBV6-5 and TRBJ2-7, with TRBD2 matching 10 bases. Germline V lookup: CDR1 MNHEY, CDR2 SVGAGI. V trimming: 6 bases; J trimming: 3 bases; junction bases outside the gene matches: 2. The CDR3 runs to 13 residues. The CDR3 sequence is CASRGTSDYEQYF. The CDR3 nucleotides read TGTGCCAGCAGGGGGACTAGCGACTACGAGCAGTACTTC.

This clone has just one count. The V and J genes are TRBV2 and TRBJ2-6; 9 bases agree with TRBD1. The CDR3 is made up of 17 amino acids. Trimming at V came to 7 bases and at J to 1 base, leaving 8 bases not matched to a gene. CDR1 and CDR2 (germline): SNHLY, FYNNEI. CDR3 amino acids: CASTPGQGLSGANVLTF. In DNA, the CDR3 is TGTGCCAGCACACCGGGACAGGGTCTTTCTGGGGCCAACGTCCTGACTTTC.

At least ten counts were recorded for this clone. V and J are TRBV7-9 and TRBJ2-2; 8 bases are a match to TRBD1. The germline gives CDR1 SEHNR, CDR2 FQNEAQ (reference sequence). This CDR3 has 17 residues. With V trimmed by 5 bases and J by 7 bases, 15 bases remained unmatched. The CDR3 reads CASSPRTGTGVVGELFF. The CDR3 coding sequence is TGTGCCAGCAGCCCAAGGACCGGGACAGGAGTTGTCGGGGAGCTGTTTTTT.

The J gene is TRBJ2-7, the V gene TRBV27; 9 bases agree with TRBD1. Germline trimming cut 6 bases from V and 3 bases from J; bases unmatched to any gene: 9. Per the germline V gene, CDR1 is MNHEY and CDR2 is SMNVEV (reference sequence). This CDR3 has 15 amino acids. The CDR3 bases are TGTGCCAGCAGGGGTGACGCGACAGGGGGCTACGAGCAGTACTTC. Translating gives CASRGDATGGYEQYF.

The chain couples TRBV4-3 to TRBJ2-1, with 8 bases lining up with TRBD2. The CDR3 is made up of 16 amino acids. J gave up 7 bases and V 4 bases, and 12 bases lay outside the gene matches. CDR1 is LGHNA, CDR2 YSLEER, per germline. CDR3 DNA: TGCGCCAGCAGCCCCCGGCCGGGAGGGCCGTTAAATGAGCAGTTCTTC. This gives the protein CASSPRPGGPLNEQFF.

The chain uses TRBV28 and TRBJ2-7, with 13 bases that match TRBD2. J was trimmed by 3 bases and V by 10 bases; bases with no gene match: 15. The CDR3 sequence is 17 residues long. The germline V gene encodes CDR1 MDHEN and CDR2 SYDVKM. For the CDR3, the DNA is TGTGCCACCATACTAGCGGGAGGGCTGACGGCAGGCTACGAGCAGTACTTC. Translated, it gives CATILAGGLTAGYEQYF.

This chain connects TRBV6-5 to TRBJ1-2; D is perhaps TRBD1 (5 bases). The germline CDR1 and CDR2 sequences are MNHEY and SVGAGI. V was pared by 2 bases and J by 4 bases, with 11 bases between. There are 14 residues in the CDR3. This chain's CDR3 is CASSYRDGGYGYTF. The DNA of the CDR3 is TGTGCCAGCAGTTACCGGGACGGGGGCTATGGCTACACCTTC.

CDR3 in amino acids: CASSPLGGDSYYGYTF. The CDR3 DNA reads as TGTGCCAGCAGTCCCTTAGGGGGAGACTCTTACTATGGCTACACCTTC. The chain has TRBV25-1 and TRBJ1-2; the D gene is possibly TRBD1 (6 bases). The CDR3 length is 16 residues. Trimming took 5 bases from V and 3 from J, leaving 19 bases between them. Germline CDR1 and CDR2: MGHDK and SYGVNS.

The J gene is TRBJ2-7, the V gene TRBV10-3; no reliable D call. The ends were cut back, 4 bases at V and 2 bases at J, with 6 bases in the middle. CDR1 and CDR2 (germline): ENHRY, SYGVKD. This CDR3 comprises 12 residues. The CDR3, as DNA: TGTGCCATCAGTGGACTGACCTACGAGCAGTACTTC. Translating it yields CAISGLTYEQYF.

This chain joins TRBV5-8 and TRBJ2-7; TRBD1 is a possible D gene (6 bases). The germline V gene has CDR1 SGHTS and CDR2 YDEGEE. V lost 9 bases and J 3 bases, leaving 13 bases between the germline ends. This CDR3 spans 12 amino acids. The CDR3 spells CATTAGVYEQYF. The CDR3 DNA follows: TGTGCCACCACCGCAGGGGTCTACGAGCAGTACTTC.

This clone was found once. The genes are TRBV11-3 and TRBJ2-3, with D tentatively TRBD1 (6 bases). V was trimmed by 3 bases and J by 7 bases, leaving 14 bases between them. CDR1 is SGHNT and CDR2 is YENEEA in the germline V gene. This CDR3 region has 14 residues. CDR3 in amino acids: CASSFRQDSYTQYF. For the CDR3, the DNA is TGTGCCAGCAGCTTTCGACAGGACAGCTATACGCAGTATTTT. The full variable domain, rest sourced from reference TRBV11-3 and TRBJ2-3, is EAGVVQSPRYKIIEKKQPVAFWCNPISGHNTLYWYLQNLGQGPELLIRYENEEAVDDSQLPKDRFSAERLKGVDSTLKIQPAELGDSAVYLCASSFRQDSYTQYFGPGTRLTVL.

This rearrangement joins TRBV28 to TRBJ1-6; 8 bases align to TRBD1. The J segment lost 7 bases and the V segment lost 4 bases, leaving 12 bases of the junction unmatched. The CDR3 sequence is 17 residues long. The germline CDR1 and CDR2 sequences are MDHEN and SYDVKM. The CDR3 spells CASSSRTGLGGNSPLHF. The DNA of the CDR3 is TGTGCCAGCAGTTCTAGGACAGGGCTGGGGGGCAATTCACCCCTCCACTTT.

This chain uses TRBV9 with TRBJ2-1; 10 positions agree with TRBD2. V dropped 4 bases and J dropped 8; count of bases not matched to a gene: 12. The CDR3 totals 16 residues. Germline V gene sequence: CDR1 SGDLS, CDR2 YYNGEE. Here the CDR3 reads CASSPWSLAGVYEQFF. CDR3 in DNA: TGTGCCAGCAGCCCCTGGAGCCTAGCGGGAGTCTATGAGCAGTTCTTC. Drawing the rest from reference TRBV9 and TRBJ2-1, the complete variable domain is DSGVTQTPKHLITATGQRVTLRCSPRSGDLSVYWYQQSLDQGLQFLIQYYNGEERAKGNILERFSAQQFPDLHSELNLSSLELGDSALYFCASSPWSLAGVYEQFFGPGTRLTVL.

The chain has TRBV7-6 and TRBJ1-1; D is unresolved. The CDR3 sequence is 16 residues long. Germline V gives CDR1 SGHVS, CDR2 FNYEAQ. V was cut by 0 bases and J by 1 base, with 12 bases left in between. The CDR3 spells CASSLAGPRANTEAFF. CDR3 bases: TGTGCCAGCAGCTTAGCCGGGCCGCGGGCGAACACTGAAGCTTTCTTT.